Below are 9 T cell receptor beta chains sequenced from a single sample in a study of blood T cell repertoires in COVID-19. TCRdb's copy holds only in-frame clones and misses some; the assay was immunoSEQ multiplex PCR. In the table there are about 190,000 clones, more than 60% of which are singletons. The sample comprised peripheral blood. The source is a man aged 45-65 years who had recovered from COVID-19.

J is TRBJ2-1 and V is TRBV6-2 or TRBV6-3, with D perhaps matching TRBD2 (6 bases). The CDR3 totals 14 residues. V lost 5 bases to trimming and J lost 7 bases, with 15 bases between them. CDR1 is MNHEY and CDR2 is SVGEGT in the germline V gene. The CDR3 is CASSPLGAGNEQFF. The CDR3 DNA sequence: TGTGCCAGCAGTCCCCTCGGTGCGGGAAATGAGCAGTTCTTC.

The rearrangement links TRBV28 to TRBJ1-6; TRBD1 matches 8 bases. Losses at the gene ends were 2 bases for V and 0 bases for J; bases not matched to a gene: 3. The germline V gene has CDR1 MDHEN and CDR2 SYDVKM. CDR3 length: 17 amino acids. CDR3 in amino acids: CASSLRQGSSYNSPLHF. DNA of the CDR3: TGTGCCAGCAGTTTAAGACAGGGGAGCTCCTATAATTCACCCCTCCACTTT.

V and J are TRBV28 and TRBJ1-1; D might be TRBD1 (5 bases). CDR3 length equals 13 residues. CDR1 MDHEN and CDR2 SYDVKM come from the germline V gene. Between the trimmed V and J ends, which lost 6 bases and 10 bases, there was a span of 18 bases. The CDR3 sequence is CASRPPGTLRAFF. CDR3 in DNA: TGTGCCAGCAGGCCCCCGGGGACTCTTAGAGCTTTCTTT.

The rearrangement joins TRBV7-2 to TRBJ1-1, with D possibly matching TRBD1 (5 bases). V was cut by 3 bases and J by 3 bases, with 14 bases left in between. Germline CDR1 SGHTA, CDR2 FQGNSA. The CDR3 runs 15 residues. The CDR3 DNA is TGTGCCAGCAGCTTGGAACCGGAAGGGGACACTGAAGCTTTCTTT. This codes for CASSLEPEGDTEAFF.

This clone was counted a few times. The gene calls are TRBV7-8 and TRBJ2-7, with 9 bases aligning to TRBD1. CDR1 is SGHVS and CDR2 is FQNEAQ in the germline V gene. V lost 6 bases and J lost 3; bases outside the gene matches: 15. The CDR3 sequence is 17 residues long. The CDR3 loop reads CASRTPVRPGQGYEQYF. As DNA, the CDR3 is TGTGCCAGCAGGACACCCGTGCGGCCGGGACAGGGCTACGAGCAGTACTTC.

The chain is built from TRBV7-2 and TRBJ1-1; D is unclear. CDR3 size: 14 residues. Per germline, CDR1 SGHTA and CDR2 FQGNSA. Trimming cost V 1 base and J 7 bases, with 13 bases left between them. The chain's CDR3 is CASSLDSGLSEAFF. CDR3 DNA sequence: TGTGCCAGCAGCTTAGATTCCGGGTTGAGTGAAGCTTTCTTT.

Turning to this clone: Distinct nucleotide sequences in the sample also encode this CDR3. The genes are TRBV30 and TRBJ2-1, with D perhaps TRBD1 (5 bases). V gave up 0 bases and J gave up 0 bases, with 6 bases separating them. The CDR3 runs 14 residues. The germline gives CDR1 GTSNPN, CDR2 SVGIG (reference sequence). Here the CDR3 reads CAWSVRGSYNEQFF. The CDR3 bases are TGTGCCTGGAGTGTAAGGGGCTCCTACAATGAGCAGTTCTTC.

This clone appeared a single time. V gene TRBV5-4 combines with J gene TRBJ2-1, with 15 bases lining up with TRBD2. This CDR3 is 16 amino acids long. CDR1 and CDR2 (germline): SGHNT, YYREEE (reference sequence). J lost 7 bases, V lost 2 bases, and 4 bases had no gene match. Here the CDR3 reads CASSFGTSGRPNEQFF. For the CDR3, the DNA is TGTGCCAGCAGCTTTGGGACTAGCGGGAGGCCTAATGAGCAGTTCTTC.

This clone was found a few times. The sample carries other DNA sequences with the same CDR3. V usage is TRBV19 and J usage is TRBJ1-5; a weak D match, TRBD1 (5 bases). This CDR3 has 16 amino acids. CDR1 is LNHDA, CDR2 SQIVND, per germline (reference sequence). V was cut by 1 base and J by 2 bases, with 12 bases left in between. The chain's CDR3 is CASSIVGGQGNQPQHF. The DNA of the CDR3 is TGTGCCAGTAGTATAGTCGGGGGTCAAGGCAATCAGCCCCAGCATTTT.